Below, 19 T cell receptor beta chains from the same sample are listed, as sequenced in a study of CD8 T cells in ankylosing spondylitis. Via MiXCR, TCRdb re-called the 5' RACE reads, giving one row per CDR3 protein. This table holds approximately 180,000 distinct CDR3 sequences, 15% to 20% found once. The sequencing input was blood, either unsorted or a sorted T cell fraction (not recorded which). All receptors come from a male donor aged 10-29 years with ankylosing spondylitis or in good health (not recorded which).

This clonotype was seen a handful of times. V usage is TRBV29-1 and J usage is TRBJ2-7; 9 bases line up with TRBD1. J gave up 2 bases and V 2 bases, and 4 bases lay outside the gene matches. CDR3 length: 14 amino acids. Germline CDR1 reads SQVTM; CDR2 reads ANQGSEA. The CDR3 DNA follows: TGCAGCGTTGAACCTGGGACAGGGACCTACGAGCAGTACTTC. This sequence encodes CSVEPGTGTYEQYF.

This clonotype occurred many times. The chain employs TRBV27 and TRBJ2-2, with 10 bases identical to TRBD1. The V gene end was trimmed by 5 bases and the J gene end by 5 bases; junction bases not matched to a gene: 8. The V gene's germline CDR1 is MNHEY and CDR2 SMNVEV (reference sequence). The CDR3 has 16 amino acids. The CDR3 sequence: CASSPDRGFLTGELFF. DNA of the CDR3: TGTGCCAGCAGTCCGGACAGGGGGTTTTTAACCGGGGAGCTGTTTTTT.

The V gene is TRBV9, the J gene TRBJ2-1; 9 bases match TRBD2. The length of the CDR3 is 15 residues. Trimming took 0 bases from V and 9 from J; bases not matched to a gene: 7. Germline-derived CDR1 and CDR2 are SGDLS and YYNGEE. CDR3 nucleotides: TGTGCCAGCAGCGTAGGGGGGCTAGCGGGGTCTGAGCAGTTCTTC. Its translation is CASSVGGLAGSEQFF.

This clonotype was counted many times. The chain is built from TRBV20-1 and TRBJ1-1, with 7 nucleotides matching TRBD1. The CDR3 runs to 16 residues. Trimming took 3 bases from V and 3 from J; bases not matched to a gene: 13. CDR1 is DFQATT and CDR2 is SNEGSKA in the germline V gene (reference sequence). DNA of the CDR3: TGCAGTGCTAGTAACAGGGGCTTTAATTTGGACACTGAAGCTTTCTTT. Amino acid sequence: CSASNRGFNLDTEAFF.

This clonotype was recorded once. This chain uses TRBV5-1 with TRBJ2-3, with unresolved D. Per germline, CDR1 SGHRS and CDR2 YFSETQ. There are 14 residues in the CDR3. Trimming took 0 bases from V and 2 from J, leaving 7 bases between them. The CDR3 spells CASSLVTFTDTQYF. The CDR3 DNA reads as TGCGCCAGCAGCTTGGTTACATTCACAGATACGCAGTATTTT.

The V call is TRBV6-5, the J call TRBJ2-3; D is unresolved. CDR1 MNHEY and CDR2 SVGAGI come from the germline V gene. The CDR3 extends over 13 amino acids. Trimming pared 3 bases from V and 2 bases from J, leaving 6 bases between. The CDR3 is CASSYYATDTQYF. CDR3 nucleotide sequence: TGTGCCAGCAGTTATTACGCCACAGATACGCAGTATTTT.

The CDR3 coding sequence is TGTGCCAGCAGCCACCCCGGACTAGCGGGAGGGAACCAAGAGACCCAGTACTTC. This sequence encodes CASSHPGLAGGNQETQYF. The rearrangement links TRBV7-2 to TRBJ2-5; 15 bases are a match to TRBD2. The CDR3 is made up of 18 amino acids. CDR1 is SGHTA, CDR2 FQGNSA, per germline. The trim removed 5 bases at V and 0 bases at J, leaving 7 bases unmatched.

The CDR3 reads CASSLSGVTGELFF. CDR3 nucleotides: TGTGCCAGCAGTTTATCGGGGGTTACCGGGGAGCTGTTTTTT. The chain is built from TRBV27 and TRBJ2-2; D tentatively reads TRBD1 or TRBD2 (5 bases each). CDR1 MNHEY and CDR2 SMNVEV come from the germline V gene (reference sequence). This CDR3 region has 14 residues. Trimming removed 0 bases at V and 5 bases at J, with 7 bases between.

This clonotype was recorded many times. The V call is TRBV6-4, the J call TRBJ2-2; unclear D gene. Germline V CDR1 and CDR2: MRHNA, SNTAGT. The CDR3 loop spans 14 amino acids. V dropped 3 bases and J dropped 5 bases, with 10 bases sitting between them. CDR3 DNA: TGTGCCAGCAGTGATGCCAGCCCGACCGGGGAGCTGTTTTTT. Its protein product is CASSDASPTGELFF.

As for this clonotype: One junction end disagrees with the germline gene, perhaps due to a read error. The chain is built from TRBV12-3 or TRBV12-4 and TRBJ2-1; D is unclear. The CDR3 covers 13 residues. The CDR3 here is CASRLSPYNEQFF. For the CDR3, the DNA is TGTGCCAGCCGTTTGAGTCCCTACAATGAGCAGTTCTTC.

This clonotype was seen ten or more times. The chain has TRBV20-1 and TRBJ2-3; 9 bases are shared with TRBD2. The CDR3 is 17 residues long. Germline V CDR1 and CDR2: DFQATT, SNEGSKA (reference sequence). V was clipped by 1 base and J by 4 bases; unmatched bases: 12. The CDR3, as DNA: TGCAGTGCTAGAGCCCGCTCCTTTAGCGGGAGTCCAGATACGCAGTATTTT. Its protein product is CSARARSFSGSPDTQYF.

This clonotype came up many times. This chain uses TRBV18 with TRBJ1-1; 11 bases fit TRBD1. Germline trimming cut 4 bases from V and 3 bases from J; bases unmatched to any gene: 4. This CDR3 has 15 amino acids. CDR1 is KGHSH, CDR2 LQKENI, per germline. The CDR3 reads CASSRDRGLDTEAFF. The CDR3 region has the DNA TGTGCCAGCTCACGGGACAGGGGGTTAGACACTGAAGCTTTCTTT.

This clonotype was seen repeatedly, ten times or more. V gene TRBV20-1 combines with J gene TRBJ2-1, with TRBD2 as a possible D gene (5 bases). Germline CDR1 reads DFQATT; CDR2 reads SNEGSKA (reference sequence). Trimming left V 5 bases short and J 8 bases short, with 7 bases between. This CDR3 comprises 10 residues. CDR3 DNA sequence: TGCAGTGCTGCGGGCGATGAGCAGTTCTTC. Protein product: CSAAGDEQFF.

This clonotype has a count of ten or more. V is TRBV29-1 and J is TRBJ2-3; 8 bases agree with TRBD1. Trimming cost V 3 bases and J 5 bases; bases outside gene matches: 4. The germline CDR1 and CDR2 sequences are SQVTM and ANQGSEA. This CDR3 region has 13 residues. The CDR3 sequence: CSVDRGRKDTQYF. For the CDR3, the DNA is TGCAGCGTTGACAGGGGGCGTAAAGATACGCAGTATTTT.

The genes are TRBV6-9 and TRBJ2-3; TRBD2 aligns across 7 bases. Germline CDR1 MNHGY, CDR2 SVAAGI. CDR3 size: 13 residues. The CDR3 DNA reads TGTGCGGGTGGGGCGGGAGGCACAGATACGCAGTATTTT. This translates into CAGGAGGTDTQYF.

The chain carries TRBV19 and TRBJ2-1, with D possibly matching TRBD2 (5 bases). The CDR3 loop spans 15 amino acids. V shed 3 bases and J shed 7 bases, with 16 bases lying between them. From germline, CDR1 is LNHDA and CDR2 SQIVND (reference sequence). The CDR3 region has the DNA TGTGCCAGTAGTATCGTTCGAGAGGGAATAAATGAGCAGTTCTTC. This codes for CASSIVREGINEQFF.

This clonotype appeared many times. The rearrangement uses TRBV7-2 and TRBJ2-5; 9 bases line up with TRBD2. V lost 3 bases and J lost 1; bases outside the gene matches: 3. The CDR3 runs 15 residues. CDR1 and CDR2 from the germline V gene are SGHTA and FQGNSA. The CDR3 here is CASSFGGRGQETQYF. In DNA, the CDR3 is TGTGCCAGCAGCTTTGGCGGGAGGGGCCAAGAGACCCAGTACTTC. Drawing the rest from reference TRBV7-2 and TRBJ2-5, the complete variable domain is GAGVSQSPSNKVTEKGKDVELRCDPISGHTALYWYRQSLGQGLEFLIYFQGNSAPDKSGLPSDRFSAERTGGSVSTLTIQRTQQEDSAVYLCASSFGGRGQETQYFGPGTRLLVL.

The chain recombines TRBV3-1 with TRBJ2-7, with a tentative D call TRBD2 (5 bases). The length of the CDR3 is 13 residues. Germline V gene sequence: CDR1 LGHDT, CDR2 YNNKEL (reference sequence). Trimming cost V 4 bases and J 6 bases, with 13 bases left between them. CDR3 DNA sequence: TGTGCCAGCAGCCCCGTGAGGGCGGGCGAGCAGTACTTC. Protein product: CASSPVRAGEQYF.

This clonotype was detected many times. In DNA, the CDR3 is TGTGCCAGCAGCTTGACAGGGGGTGGGAGTGAGCAGTTCTTC. As protein: CASSLTGGGSEQFF. This chain joins TRBV5-4 and TRBJ2-1; the match to TRBD1 covers 8 bases. The CDR3 is 14 residues long. Losses at the gene ends were 1 base for V and 9 bases for J; bases not matched to a gene: 6. In germline, CDR1 is SGHNT, CDR2 YYREEE (reference sequence).